The clone carrying this T cell receptor (beta chain) was counted a single time. Its antigen is unknown. Here immunoSEQ multiplex PCR was the method, and the copy in TCRdb shows in-frame clones only, minus some. This sample yields about 120,000 clones, of which approximately 85% are seen a single time; roughly 3.9% belongs to the top ten. This sample was included in a study of T cell responses to AZD1222 COVID-19 vaccine. Study-wide findings and caveats: Baseline seropositives among AZD1222 recipients totaled only 5 or 6. Among spike-specific TCRs, nearly half reportedly target unmutated variant regions. Spike-specific TCRs gained breadth and depth after people received two AZD1222 doses.

The germline CDR1 and CDR2 sequences are LGHDT and YNNKEL (reference sequence). With 2 bases removed from V and 4 bases from J, the gap between germline ends came to 8 bases. This CDR3 contains 13 residues. Specimen: peripheral blood, collected on day 0 of MenACWY control vaccination. The clonotype comes from an adult in good health. The rearrangement uses TRBV3-1 (or the pseudogene TRBV3-2) and TRBJ1-2; TRBD1 is a possible D gene (5 bases). CDR3 sequence reads: CASSQRDGYGYTF. CDR3 sequence (DNA): TGTGCCAGCAGCCAACGGGACGGCTATGGCTACACCTTC.